Below are 26 T cell receptor beta chains sequenced from a single sample in a study of T cell changes during pregnancy in multiple sclerosis. Produced via immunoSEQ multiplex PCR; TCRdb's table is partial and in-frame only. Here the sample spans 43,000 or so clones, 92% being singletons. The input for sequencing was peripheral blood, taken in the third trimester of pregnancy. These receptors were taken from a female donor with multiple sclerosis, enrolled in a pregnancy study.

The chain has TRBV9 and TRBJ2-5; 8 bases fit TRBD2. Germline V lookup: CDR1 SGDLS, CDR2 YYNGEE. The V segment lost 2 bases and the J segment 5 bases; nucleotides outside the gene matches: 8. The CDR3 covers 15 residues. The CDR3 DNA sequence: TGTGCCAGCAGCGTTAGCGGGATGGGAGGGGAGACCCAGTACTTC. Translating it yields CASSVSGMGGETQYF.

The chain has TRBV5-1 and TRBJ2-3; TRBD2 matches 10 bases. The CDR3 length is 16 residues. CDR1 SGHRS and CDR2 YFSETQ come from the germline V gene. Trimming cost V 4 bases and J 0 bases; bases outside gene matches: 5. The CDR3 loop reads CASSILTSGSTDTQYF. In nucleotides, the CDR3 is TGCGCCAGCAGCATACTGACTAGCGGGAGCACAGATACGCAGTATTTT.

The CDR3 DNA reads as TGTGCCAGCAGCATTGGACTAGCGGGACCCTACGAGCAGTACTTC. It specifies CASSIGLAGPYEQYF. The rearrangement links TRBV5-4 to TRBJ2-7; 12 positions agree with TRBD2. The CDR3 has 15 residues. Trimming took 4 bases from V and 2 from J; bases not matched to a gene: 4. In germline, CDR1 is SGHNT, CDR2 YYREEE (reference sequence).

This chain links TRBV28 with TRBJ2-1; 8 bases align to TRBD2. CDR1 is MDHEN and CDR2 is SYDVKM in the germline V gene. There are 14 residues in the CDR3. After removal of 5 bases from V and 7 bases from J, the junction contained 7 bases not matched to a gene. This CDR3 reads CASSAGTSVNEQFF. As DNA, the CDR3 is TGTGCCAGCAGTGCCGGGACTAGTGTTAATGAGCAGTTCTTC. The full variable domain, rest sourced from reference TRBV28 and TRBJ2-1, is DVKVTQSSRYLVKRTGEKVFLECVQDMDHENMFWYRQDPGLGLRLIYFSYDVKMKEKGDIPEGYSVSREKKERFSLILESASTNQTSMYLCASSAGTSVNEQFFGPGTRLTVL.

This clone has only a few counts. The V gene is TRBV6-1, the J gene TRBJ2-4; a possible D gene is TRBD2 (5 bases). CDR1 and CDR2 (germline): MNHNS, SASEGT. The CDR3 has 14 residues. Trimming cost V 2 bases and J 9 bases, with 14 bases left between them. The CDR3 sequence is CASSETGSVSIQYF. CDR3 coding DNA: TGTGCCAGCAGTGAAACGGGGAGTGTTAGCATTCAGTACTTC.

This chain links TRBV7-9 with TRBJ1-2; the match to TRBD1 covers 8 bases. The V gene's germline CDR1 is SEHNR and CDR2 FQNEAQ (reference sequence). The CDR3 sequence is 15 residues long. V gave up 2 bases and J gave up 2 bases; unmatched junction bases: 4. CDR3 sequence: CASSLTRQGNYGYTF. DNA for the CDR3: TGTGCCAGCAGCTTAACAAGACAGGGGAACTATGGCTACACCTTC.

The genes are TRBV11-3 and TRBJ2-1, with D perhaps matching TRBD2 (5 bases). Germline lookup yields CDR1 SGHNT and CDR2 YENEEA. V lost 1 base and J 0 bases, leaving 16 bases between the germline ends. The CDR3 loop spans 18 amino acids. The DNA for the CDR3 is TGTGCCAGCAGCTTAGCCTATGGGGAGAGGAGCTCCTACAATGAGCAGTTCTTC. It yields the protein CASSLAYGERSSYNEQFF.

The rearrangement joins TRBV7-9 to TRBJ2-7; a possible D gene is TRBD2 (6 bases). The germline V gene encodes CDR1 SEHNR and CDR2 FQNEAQ (reference sequence). The CDR3 is 15 residues long. V was cut by 5 bases and J by 0 bases, with 14 bases left in between. The CDR3 DNA follows: TGTGCCAGCAGCCAAGAGGAGGGGAGCTCCTACGAGCAGTACTTC. Translating gives CASSQEEGSSYEQYF.

This chain links TRBV6-6 with TRBJ2-1, with TRBD1 matching 9 bases. From germline, CDR1 is MNHNY and CDR2 SVGAGI (reference sequence). This CDR3 has 16 residues. V was clipped by 2 bases and J by 4 bases; unmatched bases: 6. CDR3 region: CASSYPPGQGYNEQFF. Written as DNA, the CDR3 is TGTGCCAGCAGTTACCCACCGGGACAGGGATACAATGAGCAGTTCTTC.

The sample holds one count of this clone. V gene TRBV13 combines with J gene TRBJ2-6; 8 bases match TRBD1. The junction had 3 bases not matched to a gene; V was cut back by 1 base and J by 4 bases. The CDR3 totals 16 residues. Germline CDR1 and CDR2: PRHDT and FYEKMQ (reference sequence). The chain's CDR3 is CASSLDRGTGANVLTF. As DNA, the CDR3 is TGTGCCAGCAGCTTAGACAGGGGGACCGGGGCCAACGTCCTGACTTTC.

This chain connects TRBV27 to TRBJ1-1; the match to TRBD1 covers 7 bases. The length of the CDR3 is 12 residues. Germline CDR1 MNHEY, CDR2 SMNVEV (reference sequence). J gave up 5 bases and V 6 bases, and 3 bases lay outside the gene matches. The DNA for the CDR3 is TGTGCCAGCAGCGACAGGGTTACTGAAGCTTTCTTT. This translates into CASSDRVTEAFF.

The chain recombines TRBV19 with TRBJ2-1, with 10 bases matching TRBD2. Germline loops: CDR1 LNHDA, CDR2 SQIVND (reference sequence). The CDR3 contains 17 residues. V was clipped by 5 bases and J by 5 bases; unmatched bases: 12. The CDR3 here is CASSWTSGPFQNNEQFF. The CDR3 DNA reads as TGTGCCAGTAGTTGGACTAGCGGTCCTTTTCAGAACAATGAGCAGTTCTTC.

The gene calls are TRBV7-8 and TRBJ1-1; 7 positions agree with TRBD1. The CDR3 is 13 residues long. Losses at the gene ends were 2 bases for V and 6 bases for J; bases not matched to a gene: 3. Germline V gene data show CDR1 as SGHVS and CDR2 as FQNEAQ. CDR3 sequence (DNA): TGTGCCAGCAGCTTAAGGGGGCCTGCTGAAGCTTTCTTT. Its translation is CASSLRGPAEAFF.

This chain links TRBV12-2 with TRBJ2-1; TRBD2 was called by the table and not checked on the DNA. TRBV12-2 is termed a pseudogene. The CDR3 length is 16 residues. The CDR3 region has the DNA TGTGCAAGTCGCTTGAGACTAGCGGGTTTCGACAATGAGCAGTTCTTC. Translation: CASRLRLAGFDNEQFF.

The chain combines TRBV11-3 with TRBJ1-1; perhaps TRBD1 as D (5 bases). Germline CDR1 reads SGHNT; CDR2 reads YENEEA. V was cut by 5 bases and J by 6 bases, with 13 bases left in between. The CDR3 extends over 13 amino acids. CDR3 in DNA: TGTGCCAGCAGCCGCGCAGGGATTGCTGAAGCTTTCTTT. It translates to CASSRAGIAEAFF.

The chain uses TRBV11-2 and TRBJ1-1, with D maybe TRBD1 (5 bases). The V gene's germline CDR1 is SGHAT and CDR2 FQNNGV. The CDR3 covers 16 residues. V was pared by 4 bases and J by 1 base, with 16 bases between. CDR3 in DNA: TGTGCCAGCAGCTCGGGGCCGGGACTGTCGAACACTGAAGCTTTCTTT. As protein: CASSSGPGLSNTEAFF. The full variable domain, rest sourced from reference TRBV11-2 and TRBJ1-1, is EAGVAQSPRYKIIEKRQSVAFWCNPISGHATLYWYQQILGQGPKLLIQFQNNGVVDDSQLPKDRFSAERLKGVDSTLKIQPAKLEDSAVYLCASSSGPGLSNTEAFFGQGTRLTVV.

The V and J genes are TRBV29-1 and TRBJ2-5; weak D call: TRBD2 (6 bases). The ends were cut back, 4 bases at V and 4 bases at J, with 10 bases in the middle. The CDR3 extends over 12 amino acids. Germline V gene lookup returns CDR1 SQVTM and CDR2 ANQGSEA. The CDR3 protein is CSVAQGGETQYF. The CDR3, as DNA: TGCAGCGTTGCTCAGGGAGGAGAGACCCAGTACTTC.

J is TRBJ2-1 and V is TRBV7-9, with D perhaps matching TRBD1 (5 bases). The CDR3 runs to 19 residues. The germline gives CDR1 SEHNR, CDR2 FQNEAQ (reference sequence). Trimming took off 2 bases at V and 4 bases at J, with 24 bases between the two ends. CDR3 sequence (DNA): TGTGCCAGCAGCTTACAAAGTTTACGCGGCAGGGTCACATACAATGAGCAGTTCTTC. Encoded protein: CASSLQSLRGRVTYNEQFF.

This chain links TRBV28 with TRBJ2-1, with 8 positions matching TRBD1. CDR3 length: 14 residues. The J segment lost 9 bases and the V segment lost 3 bases, leaving 7 bases of the junction unmatched. Germline CDR1 and CDR2: MDHEN and SYDVKM. CDR3 sequence: CASSFMQGATEQFF. CDR3 bases: TGTGCCAGCAGTTTTATGCAGGGGGCCACTGAGCAGTTCTTC.

The chain combines TRBV29-1 with TRBJ1-1; D unclear. The CDR3 sequence is 12 residues long. Germline lookup yields CDR1 SQVTM and CDR2 ANQGSEA. V was shortened by 5 bases and J by 2 bases, with 9 bases between the two germline ends. The CDR3: CSVLQSNTEAFF. As DNA, the CDR3 is TGCAGCGTTCTACAGTCCAACACTGAAGCTTTCTTT.

The chain uses TRBV7-5 and TRBJ2-7; the D call TRBD2 from the table was never checked on the DNA. TRBV7-5 is classified as a pseudogene. This CDR3 is 15 amino acids long. The CDR3 loop reads CARSSWDYISYEQYF. The CDR3, as DNA: TGTGCCAGAAGCTCCTGGGACTACATCTCCTACGAGCAGTACTTC.

This clone was seen once. The chain recombines TRBV7-9 with TRBJ2-1; TRBD2 might be the D (6 bases). CDR1 is SEHNR, CDR2 FQNEAQ, per germline (reference sequence). This CDR3 region has 14 residues. V dropped 6 bases and J dropped 4 bases, with 13 bases sitting between them. The CDR3 region has the DNA TGTGCCAGCAGACACCCGGGACTTTACAATGAGCAGTTCTTC. Encoded protein: CASRHPGLYNEQFF. Full variable domain (remainder filled in from reference TRBV7-9 and TRBJ2-1): DTGVSQNPRHKITKRGQNVTFRCDPISEHNRLYWYRQTLGQGPEFLTYFQNEAQLEKSRLLSDRFSAERPKGSFSTLEIQRTEQGDSAMYLCASRHPGLYNEQFFGPGTRLTVL.

The rearrangement links TRBV4-2 to TRBJ2-7; 13 nucleotides match TRBD2. CDR3 size: 14 residues. Germline CDR1 LGHNA, CDR2 YNFKEQ. J gave up 4 bases and V 4 bases, and 1 base lay outside the gene matches. CDR3: CASSPTSGRYEQYF. The CDR3 nucleotides read TGTGCCAGCAGCCCGACTAGCGGGAGGTACGAGCAGTACTTC.

The gene calls are TRBV29-1 and TRBJ2-1; 7 bases agree with TRBD2. The germline CDR1 and CDR2 sequences are SQVTM and ANQGSEA. V was clipped by 8 bases and J by 11 bases; unmatched bases: 9. This CDR3 is built from 11 residues. CDR3 residues: CSSETGTKQFF. Written as DNA, the CDR3 is TGCAGCTCTGAGACCGGGACTAAGCAGTTCTTC.

The rearrangement links TRBV5-5 to TRBJ2-3; 7 nucleotides agree with TRBD1. The germline V gene encodes CDR1 SGHKS and CDR2 YYEKEE (reference sequence). This CDR3 contains 15 residues. After removal of 4 bases from V and 11 bases from J, the junction contained 16 bases not matched to a gene. As DNA, the CDR3 is TGTGCCAGCAGCGTAGGGGACAGCCGTCCTGAAAAGCAGTATTTT. Its protein is CASSVGDSRPEKQYF.

V usage is TRBV15 and J usage is TRBJ2-7, with D possibly matching TRBD1 (6 bases). Trimming left V 1 base short and J 3 bases short, with 10 bases between. CDR3 length: 14 amino acids. Germline values: CDR1 LNHNV, CDR2 YYDKDF (reference sequence). The DNA of the CDR3 is TGTGCCACCAGCAGAGGACAGGATAGCTACGAGCAGTACTTC. Its translation is CATSRGQDSYEQYF.